This T cell receptor (beta chain) was sequenced during a study of Graves' ophthalmopathy and Graves' hyperthyroidism. Regarding the study as a whole: Ophthalmopathy progression predictions by the model showed 72.22% specificity and over 60% sensitivity. A majority of expanded thyroid clonotypes exceeding 0.001 frequency were likewise present in blood.

No ophthalmopathy within 18 months of follow-up signified stable hyperthyroidism. This clonotype was seen repeatedly, ten times or more. What it binds is not known. Using RNA transcripts, the TCR beta CDR3 regions were amplified. A first-round RT-PCR used HTBI primers, followed by a second-round multiplex PCR. TCRdb re-called the multiplex PCR reads with MiXCR, one entry per CDR3 protein. Seen here are about 39,000 distinct CDR3 sequences, roughly 52% observed once, and the top ten hold roughly 24%. There are 15 residues in the CDR3. CDR1 is SGHVS, CDR2 FNYEAQ, per germline. V dropped 5 bases and J dropped 3 bases, with 14 bases sitting between them.

This rearrangement joins TRBV7-6 to TRBJ1-5, with D uncertain. The sample comprised peripheral blood. This receptor was obtained from an adult woman with stable Graves' hyperthyroidism. As DNA, the CDR3 is TGTGCCAGCAGCCCCTACGCCGGGGTCAATCAGCCCCAGCATTTT. It specifies CASSPYAGVNQPQHF.